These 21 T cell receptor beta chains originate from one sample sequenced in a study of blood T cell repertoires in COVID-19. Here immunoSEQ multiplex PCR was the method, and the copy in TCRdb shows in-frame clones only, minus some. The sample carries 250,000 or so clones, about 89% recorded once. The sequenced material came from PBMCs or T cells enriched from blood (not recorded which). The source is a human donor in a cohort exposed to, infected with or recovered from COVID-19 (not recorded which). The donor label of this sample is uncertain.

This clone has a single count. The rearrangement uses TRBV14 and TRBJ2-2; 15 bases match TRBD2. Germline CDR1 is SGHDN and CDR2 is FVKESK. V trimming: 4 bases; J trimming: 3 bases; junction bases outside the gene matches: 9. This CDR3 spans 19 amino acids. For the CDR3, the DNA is TGTGCCAGCAGCCCCGGACTAGCGGGGGGGCCTTTAGACACCGGGGAGCTGTTTTTT. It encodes CASSPGLAGGPLDTGELFF.

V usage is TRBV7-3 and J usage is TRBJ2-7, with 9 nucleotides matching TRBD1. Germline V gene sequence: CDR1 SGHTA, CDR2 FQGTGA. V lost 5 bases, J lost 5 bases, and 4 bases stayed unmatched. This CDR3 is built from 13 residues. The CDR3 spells CASSARTGDEQYF. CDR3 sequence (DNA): TGTGCCAGCAGCGCCCGGACAGGGGACGAGCAGTACTTC. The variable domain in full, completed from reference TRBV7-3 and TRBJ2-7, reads GAGVSQTPSNKVTEKGKYVELRCDPISGHTALYWYRQSLGQGPEFLIYFQGTGAADDSGLPNDRFFAVRPEGSVSTLKIQRTERGDSAVYLCASSARTGDEQYFGPGTRLTVT.

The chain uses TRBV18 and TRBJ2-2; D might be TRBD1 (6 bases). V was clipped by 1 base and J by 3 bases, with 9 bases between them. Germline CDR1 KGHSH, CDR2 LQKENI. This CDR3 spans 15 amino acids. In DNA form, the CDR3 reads TGTGCCAGCTCACCACTGGACAGACACACCGGGGAGCTGTTTTTT. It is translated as CASSPLDRHTGELFF.

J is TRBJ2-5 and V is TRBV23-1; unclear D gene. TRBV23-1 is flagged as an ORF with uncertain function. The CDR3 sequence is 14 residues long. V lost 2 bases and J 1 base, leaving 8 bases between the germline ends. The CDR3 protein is CASSQHTFQETQYF. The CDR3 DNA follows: TGCGCCAGCAGTCAACACACGTTCCAAGAGACCCAGTACTTC.

CDR3 residues: CASRQGRDQPQHF. CDR3 DNA sequence: TGTGCCAGCAGACAGGGCAGGGATCAGCCCCAGCATTTT. The V and J genes are TRBV6-6 and TRBJ1-5, with a tentative D call TRBD1 (6 bases). V lost 6 bases, J lost 5 bases, and 11 bases lay in between. Per the germline V gene, CDR1 is MNHNY and CDR2 is SVGAGI (reference sequence). This CDR3 spans 13 amino acids.

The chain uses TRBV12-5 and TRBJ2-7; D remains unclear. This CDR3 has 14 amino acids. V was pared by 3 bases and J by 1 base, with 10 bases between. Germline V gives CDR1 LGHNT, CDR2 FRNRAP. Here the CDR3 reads CASGFSQASYEQYF. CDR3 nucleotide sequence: TGTGCTAGTGGTTTCTCTCAGGCGTCCTACGAGCAGTACTTC.

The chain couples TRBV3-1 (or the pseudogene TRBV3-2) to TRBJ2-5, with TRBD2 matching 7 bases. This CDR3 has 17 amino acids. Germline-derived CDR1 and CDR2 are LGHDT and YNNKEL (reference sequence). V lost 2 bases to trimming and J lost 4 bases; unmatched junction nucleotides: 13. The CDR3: CASSQSSSAGMAETQYF. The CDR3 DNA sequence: TGTGCCAGCAGCCAAAGTTCCTCAGCGGGGATGGCAGAGACCCAGTACTTC.

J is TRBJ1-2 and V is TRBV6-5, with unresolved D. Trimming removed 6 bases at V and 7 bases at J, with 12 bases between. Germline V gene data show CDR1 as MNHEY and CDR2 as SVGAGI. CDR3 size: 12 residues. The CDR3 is CASRRRFPGYTF. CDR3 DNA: TGTGCCAGCAGGAGGAGGTTTCCTGGCTACACCTTC.

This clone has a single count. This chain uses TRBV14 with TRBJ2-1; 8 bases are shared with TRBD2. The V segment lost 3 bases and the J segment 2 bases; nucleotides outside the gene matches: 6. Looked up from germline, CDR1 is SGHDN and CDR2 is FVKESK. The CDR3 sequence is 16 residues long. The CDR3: CASSHLVGGAYNEQFF. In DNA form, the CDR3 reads TGTGCCAGCAGCCACCTGGTCGGGGGGGCCTACAATGAGCAGTTCTTC.

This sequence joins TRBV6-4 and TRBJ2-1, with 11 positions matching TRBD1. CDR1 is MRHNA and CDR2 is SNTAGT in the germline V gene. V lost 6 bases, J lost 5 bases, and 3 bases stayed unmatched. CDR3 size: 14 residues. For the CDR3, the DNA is TGTGCCAGCAGACCGGGACAGGGGGACAATGAGCAGTTCTTC. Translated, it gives CASRPGQGDNEQFF.

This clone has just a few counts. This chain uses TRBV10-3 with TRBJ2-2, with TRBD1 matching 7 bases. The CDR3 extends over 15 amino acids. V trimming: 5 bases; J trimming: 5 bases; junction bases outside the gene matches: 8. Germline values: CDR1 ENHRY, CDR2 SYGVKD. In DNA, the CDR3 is TGTGCCATCAGTCCCCAAGGGGGCGCGACCGGGGAGCTGTTTTTT. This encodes CAISPQGGATGELFF.

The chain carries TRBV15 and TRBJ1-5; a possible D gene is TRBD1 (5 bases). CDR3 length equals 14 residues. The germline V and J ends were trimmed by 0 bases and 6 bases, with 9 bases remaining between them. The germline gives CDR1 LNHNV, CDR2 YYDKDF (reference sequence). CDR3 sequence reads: CATSRDGGTQPQHF. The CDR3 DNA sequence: TGTGCCACCAGCAGAGATGGAGGGACTCAGCCCCAGCATTTT.

CDR3: CASSLTGAANYGYTF. The CDR3 coding sequence is TGTGCCAGCAGTTTGACAGGGGCCGCTAACTATGGCTACACCTTC. The chain combines TRBV2 with TRBJ1-2; the match to TRBD1 covers 8 bases. Trimming cost V 5 bases and J 0 bases; bases outside gene matches: 5. From germline, CDR1 is SNHLY and CDR2 FYNNEI. This CDR3 contains 15 residues.

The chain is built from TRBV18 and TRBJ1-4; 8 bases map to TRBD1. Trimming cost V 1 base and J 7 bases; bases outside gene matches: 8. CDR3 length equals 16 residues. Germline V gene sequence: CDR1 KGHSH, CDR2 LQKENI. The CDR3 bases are TGTGCCAGCTCACCACAAGCCGGGACAGGCCCTGAAAAACTGTTTTTT. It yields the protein CASSPQAGTGPEKLFF.

The CDR3 region has the DNA TGCGCCAGCAGCTTGACAGGGTTCGACGAGCAGTACTTC. It codes for CASSLTGFDEQYF. This sequence joins TRBV5-1 and TRBJ2-7; a possible D gene is TRBD1 (6 bases). The V gene's germline CDR1 is SGHRS and CDR2 YFSETQ. This CDR3 contains 13 residues. The V gene lost 1 base and the J gene lost 5 bases, with 10 bases spanning the gap. Drawing the rest from reference TRBV5-1 and TRBJ2-7, the complete variable domain is KAGVTQTPRYLIKTRGQQVTLSCSPISGHRSVSWYQQTPGQGLQFLFEYFSETQRNKGNFPGRFSGRQFSNSRSEMNVSTLELGDSALYLCASSLTGFDEQYFGPGTRLTVT.

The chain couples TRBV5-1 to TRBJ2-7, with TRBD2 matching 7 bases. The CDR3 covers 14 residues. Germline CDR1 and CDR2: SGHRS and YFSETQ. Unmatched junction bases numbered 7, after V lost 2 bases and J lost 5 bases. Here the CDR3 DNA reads TGCGCCAGCAGCTTTAACGGGGGGAGCAACGAGCAGTACTTC. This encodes CASSFNGGSNEQYF.

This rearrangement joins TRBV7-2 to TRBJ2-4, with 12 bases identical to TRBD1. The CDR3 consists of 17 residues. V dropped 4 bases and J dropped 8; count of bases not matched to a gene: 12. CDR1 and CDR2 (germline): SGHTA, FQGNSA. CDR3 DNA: TGTGCCAGCAGCTCCGCCGGGACAGGGGGCGGAACTCACATTCAGTACTTC. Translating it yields CASSSAGTGGGTHIQYF.

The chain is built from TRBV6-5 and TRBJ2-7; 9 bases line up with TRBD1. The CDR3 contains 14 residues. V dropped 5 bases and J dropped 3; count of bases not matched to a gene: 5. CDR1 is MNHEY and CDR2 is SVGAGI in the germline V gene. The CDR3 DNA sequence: TGTGCCAGCAGTCCACGGGGACAGGGCTACGAGCAGTACTTC. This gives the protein CASSPRGQGYEQYF.

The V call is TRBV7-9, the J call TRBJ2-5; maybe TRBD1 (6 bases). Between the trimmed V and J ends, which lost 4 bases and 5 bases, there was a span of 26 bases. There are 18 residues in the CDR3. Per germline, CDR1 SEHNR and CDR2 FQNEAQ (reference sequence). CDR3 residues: CASSSANRARGIWETQYF. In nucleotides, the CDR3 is TGTGCCAGCAGCTCAGCCAACAGGGCCCGGGGTATTTGGGAGACCCAGTACTTC.

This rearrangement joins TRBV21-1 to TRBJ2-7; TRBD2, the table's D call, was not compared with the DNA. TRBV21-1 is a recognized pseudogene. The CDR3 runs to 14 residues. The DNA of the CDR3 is TGTGCCACGTATTCCCGACGGAGGACCTACGAGCAGTACTTC. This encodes CATYSRRRTYEQYF.

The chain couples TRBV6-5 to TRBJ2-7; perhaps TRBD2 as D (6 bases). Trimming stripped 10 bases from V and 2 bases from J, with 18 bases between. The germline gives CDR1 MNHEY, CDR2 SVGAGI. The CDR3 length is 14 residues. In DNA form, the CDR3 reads TGTGCCACCCGTTGGGGCGGGGTGACCTACGAGCAGTACTTC. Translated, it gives CATRWGGVTYEQYF.